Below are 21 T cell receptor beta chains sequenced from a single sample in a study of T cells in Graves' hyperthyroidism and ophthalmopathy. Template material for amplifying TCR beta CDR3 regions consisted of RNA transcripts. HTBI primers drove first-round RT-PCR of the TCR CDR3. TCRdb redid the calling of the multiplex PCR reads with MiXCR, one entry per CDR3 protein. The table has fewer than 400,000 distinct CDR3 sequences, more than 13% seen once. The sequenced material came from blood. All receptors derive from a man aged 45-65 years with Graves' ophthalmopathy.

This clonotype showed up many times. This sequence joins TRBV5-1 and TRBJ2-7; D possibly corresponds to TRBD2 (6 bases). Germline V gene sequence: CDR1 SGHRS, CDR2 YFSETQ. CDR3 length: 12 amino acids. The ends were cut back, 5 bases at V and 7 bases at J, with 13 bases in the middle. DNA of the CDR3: TGCGCCAGCAGACGGGAGACGGGGGAGCAGTACTTC. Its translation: CASRRETGEQYF.

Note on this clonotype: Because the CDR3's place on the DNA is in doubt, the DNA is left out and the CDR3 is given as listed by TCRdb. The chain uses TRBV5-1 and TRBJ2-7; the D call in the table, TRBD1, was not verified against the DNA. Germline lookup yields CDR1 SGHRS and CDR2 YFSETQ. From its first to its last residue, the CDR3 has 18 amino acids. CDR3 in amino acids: CASSFYICSAVRDYEQYF.

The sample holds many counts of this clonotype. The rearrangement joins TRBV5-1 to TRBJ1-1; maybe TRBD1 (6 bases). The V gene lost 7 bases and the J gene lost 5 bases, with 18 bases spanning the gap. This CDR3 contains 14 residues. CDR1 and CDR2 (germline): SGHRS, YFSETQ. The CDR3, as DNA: TGCGCCAGCGGGACCGGGGGCGCATTTACTGAAGCTTTCTTT. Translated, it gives CASGTGGAFTEAFF.

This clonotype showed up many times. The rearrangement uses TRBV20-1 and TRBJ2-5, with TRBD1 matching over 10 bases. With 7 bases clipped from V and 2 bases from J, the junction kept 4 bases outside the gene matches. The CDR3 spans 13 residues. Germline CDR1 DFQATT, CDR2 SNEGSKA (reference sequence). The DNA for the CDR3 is TGCAGTGAATCGGGACAGGGGCAAGAGACCCAGTACTTC. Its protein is CSESGQGQETQYF.

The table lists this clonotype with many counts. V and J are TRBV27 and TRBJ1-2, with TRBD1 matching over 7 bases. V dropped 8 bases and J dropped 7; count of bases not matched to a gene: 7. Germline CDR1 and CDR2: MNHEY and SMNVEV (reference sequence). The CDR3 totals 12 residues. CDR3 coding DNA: TGTGCCAGCGCGACAGGGTGGGGTGGCTACACCTTC. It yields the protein CASATGWGGYTF.

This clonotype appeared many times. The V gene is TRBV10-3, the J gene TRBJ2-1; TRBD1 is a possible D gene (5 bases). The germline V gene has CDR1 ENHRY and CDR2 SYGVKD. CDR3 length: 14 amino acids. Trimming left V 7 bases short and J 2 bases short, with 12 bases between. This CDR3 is CAIKGSATYNEQFF. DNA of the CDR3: TGTGCCATCAAGGGGTCAGCTACCTACAATGAGCAGTTCTTC.

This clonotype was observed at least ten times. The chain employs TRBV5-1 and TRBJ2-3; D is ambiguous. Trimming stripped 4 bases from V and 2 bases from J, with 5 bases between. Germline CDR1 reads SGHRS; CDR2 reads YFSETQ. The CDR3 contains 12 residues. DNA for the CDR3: TGCGCCAGCAGCCACCCCACAGATACGCAGTATTTT. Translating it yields CASSHPTDTQYF.

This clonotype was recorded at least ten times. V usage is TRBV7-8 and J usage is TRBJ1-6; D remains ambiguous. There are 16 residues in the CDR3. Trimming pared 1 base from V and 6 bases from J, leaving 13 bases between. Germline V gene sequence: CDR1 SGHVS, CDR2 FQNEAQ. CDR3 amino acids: CASSLGGGPGNSPLHF. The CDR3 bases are TGTGCCAGCAGCTTAGGAGGAGGCCCTGGTAATTCACCCCTCCACTTT.

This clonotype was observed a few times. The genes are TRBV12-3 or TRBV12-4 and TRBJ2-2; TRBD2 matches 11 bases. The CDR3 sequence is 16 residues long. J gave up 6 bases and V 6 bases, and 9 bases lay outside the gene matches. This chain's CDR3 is CASSLISGRASGELFF. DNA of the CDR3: TGTGCCAGCAGCTTAATTAGCGGGAGGGCCTCCGGGGAGCTGTTTTTT.

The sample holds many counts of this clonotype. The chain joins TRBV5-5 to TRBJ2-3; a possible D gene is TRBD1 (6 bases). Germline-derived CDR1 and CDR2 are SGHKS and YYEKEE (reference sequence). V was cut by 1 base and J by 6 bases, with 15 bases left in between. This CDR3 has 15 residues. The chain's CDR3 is CASSLFPAQGDTQYF. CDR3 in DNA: TGTGCCAGCAGCTTGTTCCCCGCACAGGGTGATACGCAGTATTTT. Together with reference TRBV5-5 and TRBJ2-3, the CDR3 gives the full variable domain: DAGVTQSPTHLIKTRGQQVTLRCSPISGHKSVSWYQQVLGQGPQFIFQYYEKEERGRGNFPDRFSARQFPNYSSELNVNALLLGDSALYLCASSLFPAQGDTQYFGPGTRLTVL.

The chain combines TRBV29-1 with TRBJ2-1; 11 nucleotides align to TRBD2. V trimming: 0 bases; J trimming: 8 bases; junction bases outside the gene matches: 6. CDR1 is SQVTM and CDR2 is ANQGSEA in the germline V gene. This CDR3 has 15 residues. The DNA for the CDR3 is TGCAGCGTTGAAGATCCTCTAGCGGGAGGATATGAGCAGTTCTTC. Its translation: CSVEDPLAGGYEQFF.

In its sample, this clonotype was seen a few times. The CDR3 region has the DNA TGTGCCAGCAGTGGGACAGGGCAACAAGAGACCCAGTACTTC. It yields the protein CASSGTGQQETQYF. This chain links TRBV28 with TRBJ2-5, with 9 bases aligning to TRBD1. V lost 5 bases to trimming and J lost 2 bases; unmatched junction nucleotides: 3. The CDR3 consists of 14 residues. Germline CDR1 is MDHEN and CDR2 is SYDVKM.

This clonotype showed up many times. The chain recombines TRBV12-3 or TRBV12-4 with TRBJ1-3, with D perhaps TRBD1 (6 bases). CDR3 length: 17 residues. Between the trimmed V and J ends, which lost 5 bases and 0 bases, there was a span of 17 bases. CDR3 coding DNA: TGTGCCAGCAGTCTACAAGTGGGACAACTCTCTGGAAACACCATATATTTT. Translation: CASSLQVGQLSGNTIYF.

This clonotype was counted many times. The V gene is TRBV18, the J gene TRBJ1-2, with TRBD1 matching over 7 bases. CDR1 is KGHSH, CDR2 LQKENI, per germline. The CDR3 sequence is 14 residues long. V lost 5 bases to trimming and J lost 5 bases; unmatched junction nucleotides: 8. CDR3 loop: CASSGQGTVYGYTF. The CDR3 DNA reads TGTGCCAGCTCAGGCCAAGGGACAGTATATGGCTACACCTTC.

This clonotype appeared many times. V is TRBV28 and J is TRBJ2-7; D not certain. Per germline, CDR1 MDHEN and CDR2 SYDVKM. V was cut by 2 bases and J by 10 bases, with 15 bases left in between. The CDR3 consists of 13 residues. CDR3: CASSLDGLRRQYF. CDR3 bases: TGTGCCAGCAGTTTAGACGGTCTGAGACGACAGTACTTC.

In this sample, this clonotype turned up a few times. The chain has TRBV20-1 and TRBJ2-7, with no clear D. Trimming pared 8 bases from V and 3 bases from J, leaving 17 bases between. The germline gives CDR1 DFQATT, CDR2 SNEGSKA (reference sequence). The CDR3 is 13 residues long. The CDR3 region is CSFTPLLLYEQYF. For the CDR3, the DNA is TGCAGTTTCACACCCCTACTCCTCTACGAGCAGTACTTC.

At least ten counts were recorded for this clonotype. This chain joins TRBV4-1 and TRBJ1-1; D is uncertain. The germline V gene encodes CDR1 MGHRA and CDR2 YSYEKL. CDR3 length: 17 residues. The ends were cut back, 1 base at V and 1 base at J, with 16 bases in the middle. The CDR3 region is CASSQGMFGRKNTEAFF. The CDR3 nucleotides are TGCGCCAGCAGCCAAGGAATGTTCGGACGGAAGAACACTGAAGCTTTCTTT.

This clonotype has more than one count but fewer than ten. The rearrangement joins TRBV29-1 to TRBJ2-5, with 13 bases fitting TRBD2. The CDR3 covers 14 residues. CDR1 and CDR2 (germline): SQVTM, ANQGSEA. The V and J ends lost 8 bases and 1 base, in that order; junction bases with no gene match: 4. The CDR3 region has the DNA TGCAGCACCGGACTAGCGGGGGCCCAAGAGACCCAGTACTTC. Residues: CSTGLAGAQETQYF.

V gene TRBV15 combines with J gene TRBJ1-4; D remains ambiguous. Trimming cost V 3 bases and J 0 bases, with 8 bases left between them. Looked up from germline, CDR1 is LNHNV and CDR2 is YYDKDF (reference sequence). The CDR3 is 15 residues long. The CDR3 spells CATSRIGATNEKLFF. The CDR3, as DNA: TGTGCCACCAGCAGGATAGGCGCAACTAATGAAAAACTGTTTTTT.

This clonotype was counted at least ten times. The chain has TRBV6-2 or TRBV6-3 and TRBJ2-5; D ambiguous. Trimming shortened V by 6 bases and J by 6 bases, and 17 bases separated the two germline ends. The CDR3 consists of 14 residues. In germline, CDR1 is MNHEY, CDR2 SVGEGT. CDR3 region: CASRTMIYRQTQYF. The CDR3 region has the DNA TGTGCCAGCAGAACCATGATTTATCGGCAGACCCAGTACTTC.

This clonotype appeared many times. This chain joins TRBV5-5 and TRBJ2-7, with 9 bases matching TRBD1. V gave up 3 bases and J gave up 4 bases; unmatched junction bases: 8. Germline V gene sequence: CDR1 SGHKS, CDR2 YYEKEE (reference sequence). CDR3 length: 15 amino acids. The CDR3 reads CASSSSGTGIYEQYF. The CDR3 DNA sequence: TGTGCCAGCAGCTCGTCCGGGACAGGGATATACGAGCAGTACTTC.